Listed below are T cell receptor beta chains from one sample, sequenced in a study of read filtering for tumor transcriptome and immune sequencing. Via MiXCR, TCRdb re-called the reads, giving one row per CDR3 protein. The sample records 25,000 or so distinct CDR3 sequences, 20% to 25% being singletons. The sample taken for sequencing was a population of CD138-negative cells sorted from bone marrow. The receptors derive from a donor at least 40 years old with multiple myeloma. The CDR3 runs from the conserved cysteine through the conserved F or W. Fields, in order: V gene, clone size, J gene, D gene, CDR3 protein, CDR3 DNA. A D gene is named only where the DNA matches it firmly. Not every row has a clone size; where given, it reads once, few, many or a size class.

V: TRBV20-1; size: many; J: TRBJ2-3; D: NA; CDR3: CSAQDPGTSTDTQYF; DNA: TGCAGTGCGCAGGACCCCGGGACTAGCACAGATACGCAGTATTTT
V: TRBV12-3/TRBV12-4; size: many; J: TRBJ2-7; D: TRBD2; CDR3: CASSFSGKVDEQYF; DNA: TGTGCCAGCAGTTTCAGCGGGAAGGTCGACGAGCAGTACTTC
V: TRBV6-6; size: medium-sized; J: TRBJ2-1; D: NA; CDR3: CASSESSIKQFF; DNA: TGTGCCAGCAGTGAGTCTTCTATTAAGCAGTTCTTC
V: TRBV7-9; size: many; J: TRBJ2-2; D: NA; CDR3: CASSLRGVPGELFF; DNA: TGTGCCAGCAGCCTAAGGGGAGTCCCCGGGGAGCTGTTTTTT
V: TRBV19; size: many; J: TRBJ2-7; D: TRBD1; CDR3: CASSPGTGVTYEQYF; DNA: TGTGCCAGTAGTCCCGGGACAGGAGTCACCTACGAGCAGTACTTC
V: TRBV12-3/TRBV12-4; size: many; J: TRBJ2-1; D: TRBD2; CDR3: CASRLSGTSGRGEQFF; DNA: TGTGCCAGCAGATTATCCGGGACTAGCGGGAGAGGTGAGCAGTTCTTC
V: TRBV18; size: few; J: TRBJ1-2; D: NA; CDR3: CASSPSGGPKGYGYTF; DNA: TGTGCCAGCTCACCAAGCGGGGGGCCCAAAGGCTATGGCTACACCTTC
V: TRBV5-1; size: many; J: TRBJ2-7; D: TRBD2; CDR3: CASSENDQLAGGPSEQYF; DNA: TGCGCCAGCAGCGAGAACGACCAACTAGCGGGAGGGCCATCCGAGCAGTACTTC
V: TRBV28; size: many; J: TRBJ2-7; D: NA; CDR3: CASTSRGGSGDEQYF; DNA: TGTGCCAGCACCTCCAGGGGGGGTAGCGGCGACGAGCAGTACTTC
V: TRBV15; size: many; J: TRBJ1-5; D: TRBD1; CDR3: CATSRERTGWQPQHF; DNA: TGTGCCACCAGCAGAGAAAGGACAGGGTGGCAGCCCCAGCATTTT
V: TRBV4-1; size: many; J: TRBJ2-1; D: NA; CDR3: CASSHPRPRDEQFF; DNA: TGCGCCAGCAGCCACCCTAGACCTAGGGATGAGCAGTTCTTC
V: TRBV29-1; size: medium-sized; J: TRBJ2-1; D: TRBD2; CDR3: CSGFSSGPGMQFF; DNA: TGCAGCGGATTCAGTAGCGGGCCAGGGATGCAGTTCTTC
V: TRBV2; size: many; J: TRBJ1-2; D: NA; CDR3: CASSAGEGYYGYTF; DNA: TGTGCCAGCAGCGCAGGGGAGGGGTACTATGGCTACACCTTC
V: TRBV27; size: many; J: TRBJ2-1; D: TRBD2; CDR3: CASSFLPRLAHNEQFF; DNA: TGTGCCAGCAGTTTTCTACCTCGACTAGCCCACAATGAGCAGTTCTTC
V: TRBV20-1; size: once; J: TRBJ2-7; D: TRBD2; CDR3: CSARSGGWDYEQYF; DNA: TGCAGTGCTCGATCGGGAGGGTGGGACTACGAGCAGTACTTC
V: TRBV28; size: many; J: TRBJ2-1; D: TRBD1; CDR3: CASSLDRGYYNEQFF; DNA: TGTGCCAGCAGTTTGGACAGGGGGTACTACAATGAGCAGTTCTTC
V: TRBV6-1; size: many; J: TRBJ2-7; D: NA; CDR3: CASSEAWQGLHF; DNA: TGTGCCAGCAGTGAAGCTTGGCAGGGGCTACACTTC
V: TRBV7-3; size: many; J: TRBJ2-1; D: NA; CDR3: CASSGEGLGAQFF; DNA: TGTGCCAGCAGCGGCGAAGGCCTCGGGGCTCAGTTCTTC
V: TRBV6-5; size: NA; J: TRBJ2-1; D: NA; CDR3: CASSGGGTVGSEQFF; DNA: TGTGCCAGCAGTGGTGGCGGGACCGTCGGTAGTGAGCAGTTCTTC
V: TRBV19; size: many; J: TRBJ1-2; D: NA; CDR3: CASSSRGGHPTNYGYTF; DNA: TGTGCCAGTAGTTCGCGGGGGGGACATCCTACTAACTATGGCTACACCTTC
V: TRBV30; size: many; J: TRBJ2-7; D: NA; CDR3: CAWRSRSQKRTEQYF; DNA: TGTGCCTGGAGATCTAGGTCCCAGAAGAGGACCGAGCAGTACTTC
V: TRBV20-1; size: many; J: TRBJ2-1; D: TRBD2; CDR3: CSAGNLAGAYNEQFF; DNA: TGCAGTGCTGGAAATTTAGCGGGGGCGTACAATGAGCAGTTCTTC
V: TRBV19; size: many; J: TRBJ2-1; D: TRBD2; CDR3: CASSKTPGTSGINEQFF; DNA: TGTGCCAGTAGTAAAACCCCCGGGACTAGCGGGATCAATGAGCAGTTCTTC
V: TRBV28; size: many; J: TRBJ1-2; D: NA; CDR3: CASSLYTAYYGYTF; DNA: TGTGCCAGCAGTTTGTACACAGCATACTATGGCTACACCTTC
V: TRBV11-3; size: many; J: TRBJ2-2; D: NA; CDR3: CASSLARTGELFF; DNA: TGTGCCAGCAGTCTAGCGCGCACCGGGGAGCTGTTTTTT
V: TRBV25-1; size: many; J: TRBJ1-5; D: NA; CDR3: CASSDGRQVNQPQHF; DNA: TGTGCCAGCAGTGACGGAAGGCAAGTCAATCAGCCCCAGCATTTT
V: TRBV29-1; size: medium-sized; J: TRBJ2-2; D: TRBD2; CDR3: CSVEGLAGVGLTGELFF; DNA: TGCAGCGTTGAAGGGCTAGCGGGAGTGGGTTTAACCGGGGAGCTGTTTTTT
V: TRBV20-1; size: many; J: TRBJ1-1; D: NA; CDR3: CSARVGGEAFF; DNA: TGCAGTGCTAGAGTCGGCGGTGAAGCTTTCTTT
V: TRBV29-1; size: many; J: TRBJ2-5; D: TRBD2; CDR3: CSVGSGSETQYF; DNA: TGCAGCGTTGGTAGCGGGAGTGAGACCCAGTACTTC
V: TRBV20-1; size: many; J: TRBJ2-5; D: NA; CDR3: CSAHSGVETQYF; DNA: TGCAGTGCCCACTCAGGGGTCGAGACCCAGTACTTC
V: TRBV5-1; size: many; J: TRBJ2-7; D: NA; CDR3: CASSLALGTGYYEQYF; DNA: TGCGCCAGCAGCTTGGCCTTAGGGACTGGTTACTACGAGCAGTACTTC
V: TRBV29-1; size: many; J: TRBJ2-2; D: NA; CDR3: CSVAGTLNTGELFF; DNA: TGCAGCGTTGCCGGGACTCTGAACACCGGGGAGCTGTTTTTT
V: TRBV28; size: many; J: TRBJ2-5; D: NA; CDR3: CASSGGGTLETQYF; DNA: TGTGCCAGCAGTGGGGGCGGGACCCTGGAGACCCAGTACTTC
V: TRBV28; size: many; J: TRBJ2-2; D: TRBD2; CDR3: CASSTLAGGTGELFF; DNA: TGTGCCAGCAGTACGCTAGCGGGAGGGACCGGGGAGCTGTTTTTT
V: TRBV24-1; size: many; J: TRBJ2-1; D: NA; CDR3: CATSELKGPYLSAYNEQFF; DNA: TGTGCCACCAGTGAACTAAAAGGACCCTACTTATCAGCCTACAATGAGCAGTTCTTC
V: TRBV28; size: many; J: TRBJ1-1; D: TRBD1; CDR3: CASSLTGGLAFF; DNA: TGTGCCAGCAGTTTAACAGGGGGATTGGCTTTCTTT
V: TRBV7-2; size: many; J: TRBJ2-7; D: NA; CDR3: CASSRTASEQYF; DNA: TGTGCCAGCAGCCGAACGGCCAGCGAGCAGTACTTC
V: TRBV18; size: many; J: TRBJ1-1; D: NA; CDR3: CASSPAQGWGTEAFF; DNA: TGTGCCAGCTCACCTGCCCAGGGATGGGGCACTGAAGCTTTCTTT
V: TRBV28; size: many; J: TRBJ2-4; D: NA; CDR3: CASSLNSPDIQYF; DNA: TGTGCCAGCAGTTTAAACAGCCCGGACATTCAGTACTTC
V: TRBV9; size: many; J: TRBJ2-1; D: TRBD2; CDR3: CASSEMGLAGDNEQFF; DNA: TGTGCCAGCAGCGAAATGGGACTAGCGGGAGACAATGAGCAGTTCTTC
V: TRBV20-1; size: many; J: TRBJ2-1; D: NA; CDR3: CSAALWENEQFF; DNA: TGCAGTGCTGCCCTCTGGGAGAATGAGCAGTTCTTC
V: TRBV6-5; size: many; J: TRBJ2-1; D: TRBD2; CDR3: CASSYSSGEPYNEQFF; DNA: TGTGCCAGCAGTTACTCGAGCGGGGAACCCTACAATGAGCAGTTCTTC
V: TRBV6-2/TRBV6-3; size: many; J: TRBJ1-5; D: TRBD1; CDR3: CASSPGQGRDQPQHF; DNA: TGTGCCAGCAGTCCGGGACAGGGAAGAGATCAGCCCCAGCATTTT
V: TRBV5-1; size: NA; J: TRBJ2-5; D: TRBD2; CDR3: CASSLRGVGATEETQYF; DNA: TGCGCCAGCAGCTTGCGGGGGGTGGGAGCGACCGAAGAGACCCAGTACTTC
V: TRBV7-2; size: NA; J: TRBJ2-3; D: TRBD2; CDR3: CASSLAAGITDTQYF; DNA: TGTGCCAGCAGCTTAGCAGCGGGAATCACAGATACGCAGTATTTT
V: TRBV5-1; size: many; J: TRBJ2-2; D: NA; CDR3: CASSLTGSYTGELFF; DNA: TGCGCCAGCAGCTTAACAGGGTCGTACACCGGGGAGCTGTTTTTT
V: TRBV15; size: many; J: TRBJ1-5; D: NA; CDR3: CATSRDDFWNQPQHF; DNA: TGTGCCACCAGCAGAGACGACTTCTGGAATCAGCCCCAGCATTTT
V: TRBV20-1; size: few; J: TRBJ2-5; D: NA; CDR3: CSASSLPGETQYF; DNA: TGCAGTGCTAGTAGCCTTCCTGGGGAGACCCAGTACTTC
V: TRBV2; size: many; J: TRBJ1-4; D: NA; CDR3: CASSGGEKLFF; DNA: TGTGCCAGCAGTGGGGGTGAAAAACTGTTTTTT
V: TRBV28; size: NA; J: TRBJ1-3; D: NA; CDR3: CASTSKGRSTIYF; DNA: TGTGCCAGCACCTCAAAGGGGAGAAGCACCATATATTTT
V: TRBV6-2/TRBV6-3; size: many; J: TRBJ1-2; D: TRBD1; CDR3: CASSYTWDRGSDGYTF; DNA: TGTGCCAGCAGTTACACCTGGGACAGGGGGTCAGATGGCTACACCTTC
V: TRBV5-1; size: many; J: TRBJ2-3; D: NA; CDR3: CASSLVAVGDTQYF; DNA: TGCGCCAGCAGCTTGGTAGCGGTGGGAGATACGCAGTATTTT
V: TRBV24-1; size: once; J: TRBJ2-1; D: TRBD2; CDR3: CATSTQETSGSNEQFF; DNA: TGTGCCACCAGTACCCAAGAAACTAGCGGGAGCAATGAGCAGTTCTTT
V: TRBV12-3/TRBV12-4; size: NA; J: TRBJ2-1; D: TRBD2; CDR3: CACSLGVAGGGWDEQFF; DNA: TGTGCCTGCAGTTTAGGGGTAGCGGGGGGGGGTTGGGATGAGCAGTTCTTC
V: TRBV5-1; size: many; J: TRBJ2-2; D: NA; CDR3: CASSVDTGELFF; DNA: TGCGCCAGCAGCGTGGACACCGGGGAGCTGTTTTTT
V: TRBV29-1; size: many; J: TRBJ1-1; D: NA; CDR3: CSGVGGGTEAFF; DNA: TGCAGCGGGGTAGGAGGGGGCACTGAAGCTTTCTTT
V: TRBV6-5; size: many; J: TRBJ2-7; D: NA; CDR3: CARGGSSGSSYEQYF; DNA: TGTGCCAGAGGGGGATCTAGCGGAAGCTCCTACGAGCAGTACTTC
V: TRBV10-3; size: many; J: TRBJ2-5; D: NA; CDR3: CAISESIRTSETQYF; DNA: TGTGCCATCAGTGAGTCGATACGGACCTCAGAGACCCAGTACTTC
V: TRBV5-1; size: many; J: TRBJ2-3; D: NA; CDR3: CASSLGLLGVDTQYF; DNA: TGCGCCAGCAGCCTTGGACTGCTGGGCGTAGATACGCAGTATTTT